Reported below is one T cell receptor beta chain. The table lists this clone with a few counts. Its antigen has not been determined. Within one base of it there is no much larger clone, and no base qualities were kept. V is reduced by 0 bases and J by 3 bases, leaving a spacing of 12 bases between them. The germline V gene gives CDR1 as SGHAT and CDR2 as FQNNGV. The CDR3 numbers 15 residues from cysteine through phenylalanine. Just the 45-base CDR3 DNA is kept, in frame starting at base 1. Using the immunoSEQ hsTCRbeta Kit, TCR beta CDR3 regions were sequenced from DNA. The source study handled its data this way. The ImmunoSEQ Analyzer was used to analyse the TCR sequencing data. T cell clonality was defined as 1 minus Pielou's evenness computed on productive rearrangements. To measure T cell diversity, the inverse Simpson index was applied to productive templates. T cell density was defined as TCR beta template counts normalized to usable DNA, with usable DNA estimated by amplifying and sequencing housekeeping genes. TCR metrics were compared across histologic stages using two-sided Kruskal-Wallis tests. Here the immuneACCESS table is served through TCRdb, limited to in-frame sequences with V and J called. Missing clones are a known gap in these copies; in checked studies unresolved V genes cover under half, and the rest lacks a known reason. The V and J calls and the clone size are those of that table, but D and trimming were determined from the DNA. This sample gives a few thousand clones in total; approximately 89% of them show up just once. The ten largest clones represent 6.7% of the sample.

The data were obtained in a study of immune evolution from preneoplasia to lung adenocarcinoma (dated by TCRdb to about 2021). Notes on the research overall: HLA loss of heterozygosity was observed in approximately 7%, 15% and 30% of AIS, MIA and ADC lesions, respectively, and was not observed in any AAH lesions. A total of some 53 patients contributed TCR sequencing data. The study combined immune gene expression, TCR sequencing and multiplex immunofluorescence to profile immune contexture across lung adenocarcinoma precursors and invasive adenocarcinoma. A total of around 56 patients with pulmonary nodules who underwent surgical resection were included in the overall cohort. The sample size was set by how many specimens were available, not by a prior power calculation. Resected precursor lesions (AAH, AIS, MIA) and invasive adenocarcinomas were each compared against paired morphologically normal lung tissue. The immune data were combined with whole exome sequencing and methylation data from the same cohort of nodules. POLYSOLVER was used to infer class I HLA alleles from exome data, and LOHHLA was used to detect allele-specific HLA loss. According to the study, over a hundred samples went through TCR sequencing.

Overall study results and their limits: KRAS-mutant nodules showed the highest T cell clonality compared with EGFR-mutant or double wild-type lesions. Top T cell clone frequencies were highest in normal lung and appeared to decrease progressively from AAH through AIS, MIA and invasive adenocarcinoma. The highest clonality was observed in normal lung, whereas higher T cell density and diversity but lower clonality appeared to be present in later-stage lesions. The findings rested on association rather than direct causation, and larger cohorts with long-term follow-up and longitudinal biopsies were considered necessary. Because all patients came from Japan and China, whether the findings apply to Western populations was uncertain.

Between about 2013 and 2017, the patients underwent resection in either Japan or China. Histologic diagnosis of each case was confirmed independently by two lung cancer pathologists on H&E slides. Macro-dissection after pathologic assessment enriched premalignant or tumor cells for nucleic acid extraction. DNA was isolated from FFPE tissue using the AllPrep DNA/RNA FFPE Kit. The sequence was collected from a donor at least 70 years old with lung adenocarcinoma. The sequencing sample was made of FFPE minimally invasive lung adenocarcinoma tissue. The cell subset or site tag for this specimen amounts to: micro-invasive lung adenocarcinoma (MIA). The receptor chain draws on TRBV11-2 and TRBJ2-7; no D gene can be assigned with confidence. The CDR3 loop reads CASSLDGGGRYEQYF. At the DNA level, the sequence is TGTGCCAGCAGCTTAGATGGCGGCGGACGCTACGAGCAGTACTTC.